Detailed here is one T cell receptor (beta chain). Its antigen remains unknown. RNA transcripts yielded amplified TCR beta CDR3 regions. Primed by the HTBI set, a first-round RT-PCR was run on the TCR CDR3. MiXCR was run by TCRdb on the multiplex PCR reads, yielding one entry per CDR3 protein. The sample gives approximately 640,000 distinct CDR3 sequences, about 45% of which show up once; about 7% is in the top ten. Trimming took off 2 bases at V and 0 bases at J, with 17 bases between the two ends. The CDR3 sequence is 19 residues long. CDR1 is WNHNN and CDR2 is SYGVQD in the germline V gene (reference sequence). This sample is drawn from a study of T cells in Graves' hyperthyroidism and ophthalmopathy. Uncontrolled infection, other autoimmune disease, pregnancy or lactation disqualified patients from enrolment. Study findings and constraints: Appearing also in blood were most of the thyroid clonotypes expanded above 0.001.

This chain joins TRBV10-1 and TRBJ1-6, with unresolved D. This TCR came from an adult man with Graves' disease, either hyperthyroidism or ophthalmopathy (not recorded which). Material for sequencing was peripheral blood or thyroid tissue (not recorded which). The CDR3 coding sequence is TGCGCCAGCAGTGAGCGCGTCTCCCGTCCTAGCTCCTATAATTCACCCCTCCACTTT. Translation: CASSERVSRPSSYNSPLHF.